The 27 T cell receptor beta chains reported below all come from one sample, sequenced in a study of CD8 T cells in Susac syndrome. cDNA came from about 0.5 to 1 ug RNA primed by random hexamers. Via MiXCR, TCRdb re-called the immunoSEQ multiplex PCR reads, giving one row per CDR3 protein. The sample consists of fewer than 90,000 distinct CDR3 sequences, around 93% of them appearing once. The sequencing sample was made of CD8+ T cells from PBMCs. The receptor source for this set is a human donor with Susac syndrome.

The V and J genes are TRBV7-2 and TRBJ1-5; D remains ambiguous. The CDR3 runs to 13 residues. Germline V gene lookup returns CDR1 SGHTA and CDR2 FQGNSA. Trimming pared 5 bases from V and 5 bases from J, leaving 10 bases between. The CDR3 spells CASSLYEDQPQHF. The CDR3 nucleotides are TGTGCCAGCAGCCTGTATGAGGATCAGCCCCAGCATTTT.

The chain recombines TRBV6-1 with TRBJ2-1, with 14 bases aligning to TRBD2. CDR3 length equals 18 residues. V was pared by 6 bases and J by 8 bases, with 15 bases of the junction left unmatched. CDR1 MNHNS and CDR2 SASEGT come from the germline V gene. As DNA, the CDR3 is TGTGCCAGCAGCTCCGGGACTAGCGGGAGTATTTTGGGTGATGAGCAGTTCTTC. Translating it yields CASSSGTSGSILGDEQFF.

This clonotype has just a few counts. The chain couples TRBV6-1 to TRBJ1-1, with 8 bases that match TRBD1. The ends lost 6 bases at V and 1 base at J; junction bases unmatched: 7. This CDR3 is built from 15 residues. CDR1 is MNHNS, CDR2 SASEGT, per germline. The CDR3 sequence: CASSIGTGQNTEAFF. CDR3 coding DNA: TGTGCCAGCAGCATCGGGACAGGACAGAACACTGAAGCTTTCTTT.

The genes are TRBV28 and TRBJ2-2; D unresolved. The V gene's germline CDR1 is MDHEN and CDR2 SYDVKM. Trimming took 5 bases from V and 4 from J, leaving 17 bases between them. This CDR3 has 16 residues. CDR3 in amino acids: CASSLFRLPGTGELFF. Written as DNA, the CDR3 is TGTGCCAGCAGTCTCTTTAGGCTTCCCGGCACCGGGGAGCTGTTTTTT.

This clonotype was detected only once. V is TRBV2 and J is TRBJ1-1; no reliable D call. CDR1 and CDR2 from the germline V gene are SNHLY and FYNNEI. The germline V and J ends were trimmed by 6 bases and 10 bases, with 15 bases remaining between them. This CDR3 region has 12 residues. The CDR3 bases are TGTGCCAGCAGCCCGCCAGACGGGGTAGCTTTCTTT. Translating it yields CASSPPDGVAFF.

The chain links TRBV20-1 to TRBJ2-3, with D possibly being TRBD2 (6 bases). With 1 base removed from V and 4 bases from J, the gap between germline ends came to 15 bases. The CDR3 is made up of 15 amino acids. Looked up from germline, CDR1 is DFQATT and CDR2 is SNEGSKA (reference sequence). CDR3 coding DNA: TGCAGTGCTAGAGTGGGTAGAGGGGACTCAGATACGCAGTATTTT. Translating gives CSARVGRGDSDTQYF.

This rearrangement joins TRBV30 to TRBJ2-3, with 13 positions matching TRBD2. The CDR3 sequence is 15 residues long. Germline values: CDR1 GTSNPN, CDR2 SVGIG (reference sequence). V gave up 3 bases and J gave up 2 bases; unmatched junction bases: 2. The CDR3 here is CAWRGLAGNTDTQYF. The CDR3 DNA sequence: TGTGCCTGGAGGGGACTAGCGGGGAACACAGATACGCAGTATTTT.

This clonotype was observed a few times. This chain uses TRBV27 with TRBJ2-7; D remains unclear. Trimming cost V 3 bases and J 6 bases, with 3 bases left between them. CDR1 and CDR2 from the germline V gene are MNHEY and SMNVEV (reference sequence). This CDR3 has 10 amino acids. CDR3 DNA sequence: TGTGCCAGCAGTTTCGGCGAGCAGTACTTC. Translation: CASSFGEQYF.

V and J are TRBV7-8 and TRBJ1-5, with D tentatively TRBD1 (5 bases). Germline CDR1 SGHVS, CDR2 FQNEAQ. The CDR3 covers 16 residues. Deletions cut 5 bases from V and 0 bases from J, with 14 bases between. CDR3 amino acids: CASSLGTAYSNQPQHF. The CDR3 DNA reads TGTGCCAGCAGCCTGGGGACGGCTTATAGCAATCAGCCCCAGCATTTT.

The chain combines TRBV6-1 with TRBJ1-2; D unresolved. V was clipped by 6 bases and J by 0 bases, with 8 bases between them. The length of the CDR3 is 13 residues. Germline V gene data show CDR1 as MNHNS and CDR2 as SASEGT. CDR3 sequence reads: CASRKTPNYGYTF. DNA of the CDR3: TGTGCCAGCAGGAAGACACCTAACTATGGCTACACCTTC.

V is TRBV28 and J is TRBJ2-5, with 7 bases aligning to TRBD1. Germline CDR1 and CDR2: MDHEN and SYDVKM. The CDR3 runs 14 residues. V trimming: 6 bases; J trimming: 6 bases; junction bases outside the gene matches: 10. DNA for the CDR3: TGTGCCAGCAGCCCCTTTGCAGGGGGAAAGACCCAGTACTTC. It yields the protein CASSPFAGGKTQYF.

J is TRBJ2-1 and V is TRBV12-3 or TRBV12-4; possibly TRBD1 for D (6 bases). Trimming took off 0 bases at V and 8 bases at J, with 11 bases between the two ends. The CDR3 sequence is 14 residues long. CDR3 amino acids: CASSLAGARDEQFF. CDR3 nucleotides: TGTGCCAGCAGTTTAGCGGGGGCCCGGGATGAGCAGTTCTTC.

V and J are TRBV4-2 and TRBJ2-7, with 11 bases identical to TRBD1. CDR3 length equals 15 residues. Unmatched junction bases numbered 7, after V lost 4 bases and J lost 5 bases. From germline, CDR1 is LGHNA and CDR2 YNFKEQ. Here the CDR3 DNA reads TGTGCCAGCAGCCGGTCCCGGGACAGGGGGAACGAGCAGTACTTC. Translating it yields CASSRSRDRGNEQYF.

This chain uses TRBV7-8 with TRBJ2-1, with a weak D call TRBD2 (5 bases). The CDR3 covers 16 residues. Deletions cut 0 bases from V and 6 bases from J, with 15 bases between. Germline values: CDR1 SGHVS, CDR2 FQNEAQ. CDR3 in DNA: TGTGCCAGCAGCTTAGCGCTATCCGCCGGGATCAATGAGCAGTTCTTC. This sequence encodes CASSLALSAGINEQFF.

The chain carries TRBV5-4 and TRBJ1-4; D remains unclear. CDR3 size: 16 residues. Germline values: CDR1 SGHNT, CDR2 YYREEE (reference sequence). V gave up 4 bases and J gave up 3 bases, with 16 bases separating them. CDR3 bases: TGTGCCAGCAGCGTCGGGAGGCCCGTGTCTAATGAAAAACTGTTTTTT. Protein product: CASSVGRPVSNEKLFF.

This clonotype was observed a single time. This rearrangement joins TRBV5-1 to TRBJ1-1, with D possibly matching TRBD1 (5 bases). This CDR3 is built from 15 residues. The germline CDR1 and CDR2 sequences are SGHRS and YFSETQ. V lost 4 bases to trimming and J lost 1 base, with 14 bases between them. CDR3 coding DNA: TGCGCCAGCAGCAACCGTATGACAGAGAACACTGAAGCTTTCTTT. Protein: CASSNRMTENTEAFF.

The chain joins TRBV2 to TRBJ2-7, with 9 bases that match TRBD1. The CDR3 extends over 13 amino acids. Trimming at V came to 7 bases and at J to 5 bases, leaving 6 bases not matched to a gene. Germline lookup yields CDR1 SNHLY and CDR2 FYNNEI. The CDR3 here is CASITGGSHEQYF. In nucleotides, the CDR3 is TGTGCCAGCATAACAGGGGGCAGCCACGAGCAGTACTTC. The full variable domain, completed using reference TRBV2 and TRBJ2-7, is EPEVTQTPSHQVTQMGQEVILRCVPISNHLYFYWYRQILGQKVEFLVSFYNNEISEKSEIFDDQFSVERPDGSNFTLKIRSTKLEDSAMYFCASITGGSHEQYFGPGTRLTVT.

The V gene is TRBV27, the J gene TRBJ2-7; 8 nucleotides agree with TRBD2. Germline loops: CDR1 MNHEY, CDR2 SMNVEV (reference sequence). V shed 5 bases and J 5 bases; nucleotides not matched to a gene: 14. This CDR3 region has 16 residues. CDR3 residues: CASSEILPGTRDEQYF. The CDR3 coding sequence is TGTGCCAGCAGTGAAATCTTACCGGGGACTAGGGACGAGCAGTACTTC.

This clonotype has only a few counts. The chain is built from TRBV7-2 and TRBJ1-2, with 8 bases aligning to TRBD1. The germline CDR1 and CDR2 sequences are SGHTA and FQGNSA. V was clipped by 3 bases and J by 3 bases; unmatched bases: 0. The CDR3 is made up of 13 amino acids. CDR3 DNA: TGTGCCAGCAGCTTGGGACAGGACTATGGCTACACCTTC. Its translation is CASSLGQDYGYTF.

The CDR3 DNA reads as TGCAGTGCTAGAAGGGCGATGACCGGGGAGCTGTTTTTT. It yields the protein CSARRAMTGELFF. The chain couples TRBV20-1 to TRBJ2-2; no definite D call. The CDR3 runs 13 residues. Trimming stripped 2 bases from V and 5 bases from J, with 9 bases between. Germline CDR1 is DFQATT and CDR2 is SNEGSKA (reference sequence).

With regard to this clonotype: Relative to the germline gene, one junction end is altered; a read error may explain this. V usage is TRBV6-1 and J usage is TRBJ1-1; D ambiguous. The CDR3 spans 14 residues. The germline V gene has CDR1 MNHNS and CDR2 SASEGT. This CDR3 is CASTEWGRRTEAFF. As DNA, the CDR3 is TGTGCCAGCACTGAATGGGGAAGAAGGACTGAAGCTTTCTTT.

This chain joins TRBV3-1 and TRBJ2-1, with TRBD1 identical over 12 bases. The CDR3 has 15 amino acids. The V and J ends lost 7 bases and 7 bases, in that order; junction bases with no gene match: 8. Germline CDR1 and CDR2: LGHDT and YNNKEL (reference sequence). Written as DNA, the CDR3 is TGTGCCAGCACCGTACGGGACAGGGGGCGTAATGAGCAGTTCTTC. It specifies CASTVRDRGRNEQFF.

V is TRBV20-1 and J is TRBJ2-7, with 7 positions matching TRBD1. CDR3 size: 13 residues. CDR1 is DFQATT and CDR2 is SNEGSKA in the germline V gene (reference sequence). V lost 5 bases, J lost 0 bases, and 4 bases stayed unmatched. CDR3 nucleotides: TGCAGTGCTGCCGGGACAGACTCCTACGAGCAGTACTTC. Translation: CSAAGTDSYEQYF.

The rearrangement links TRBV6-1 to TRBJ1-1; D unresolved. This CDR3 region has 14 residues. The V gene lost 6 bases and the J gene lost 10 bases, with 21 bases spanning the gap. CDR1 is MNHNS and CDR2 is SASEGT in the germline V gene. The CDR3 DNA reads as TGTGCCAGCAGCATTTCCGTGTCAGGAGCAGGAGCTTTCTTT. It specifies CASSISVSGAGAFF.

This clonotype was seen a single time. The CDR3 region is CAIGGGFNQPQHF. CDR3 coding DNA: TGTGCCATCGGTGGAGGGTTCAATCAGCCCCAGCATTTT. V gene TRBV10-3 combines with J gene TRBJ1-5; no clear D gene. The germline V gene encodes CDR1 ENHRY and CDR2 SYGVKD. This CDR3 is 13 amino acids long. V lost 8 bases to trimming and J lost 3 bases, with 11 bases between them.

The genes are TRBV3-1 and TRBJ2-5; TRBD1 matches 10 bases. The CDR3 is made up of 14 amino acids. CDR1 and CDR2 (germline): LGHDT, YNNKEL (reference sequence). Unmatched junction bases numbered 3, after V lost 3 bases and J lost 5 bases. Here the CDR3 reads CASSQTGGRETQYF. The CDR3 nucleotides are TGTGCCAGCAGCCAGACAGGGGGCCGGGAGACCCAGTACTTC.

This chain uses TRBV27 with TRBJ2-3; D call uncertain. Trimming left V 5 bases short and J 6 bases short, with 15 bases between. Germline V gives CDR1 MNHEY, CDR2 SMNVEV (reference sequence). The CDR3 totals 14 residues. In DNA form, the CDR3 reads TGTGCCAGCAGTGCGGAAGGTCCATACGATACGCAGTATTTT. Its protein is CASSAEGPYDTQYF.